This TCR beta chain was sequenced for a study of cytomegalovirus exposure and HLA in healthy donors. Trimming removed 1 base from V and 7 bases from J; junction bases left unmatched: 11. This CDR3 has 16 residues. The germline V gene has CDR1 MGHDK and CDR2 SYGVNS. The PCR made use of 60 Vbeta and 13 Jbeta primers. Sequencing used immunoSEQ multiplex PCR; TCRdb keeps in-frame clones, though not all of them. The sample records around 130,000 clones, around 75% being singletons. The study, taken as a whole, reports: Earlier analysis yielded a pattern in which most TCR beta V segments were productive about 87% or about 30% of the time.

This clone was seen more than once but under ten times. Its antigen is not identified. This clonotype was sampled from a female donor in good health and CMV-seronegative. Sequencing was carried out using PBMCs. The chain combines TRBV25-1 with TRBJ1-2; 8 bases are a match to TRBD1. CDR3 sequence: CASSEFPGQGAGGYTF. The DNA for the CDR3 is TGTGCCAGCAGTGAATTCCCCGGGCAGGGGGCTGGTGGCTACACCTTC.